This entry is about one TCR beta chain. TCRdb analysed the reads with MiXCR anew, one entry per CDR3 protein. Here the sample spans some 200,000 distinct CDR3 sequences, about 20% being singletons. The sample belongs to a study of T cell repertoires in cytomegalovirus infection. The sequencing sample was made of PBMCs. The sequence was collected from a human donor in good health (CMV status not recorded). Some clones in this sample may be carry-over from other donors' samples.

CDR3 loop: CASSPMSGSGPDTQYF. The DNA for the CDR3 is TGTGCCAGCTCACCAATGTCGGGAAGCGGTCCGGATACGCAGTATTTT. The genes are TRBV18 and TRBJ2-3, with TRBD2 as a possible D gene (5 bases). The germline CDR1 and CDR2 sequences are KGHSH and LQKENI. The germline V and J ends were trimmed by 2 bases and 6 bases, with 18 bases remaining between them. This CDR3 comprises 16 residues.